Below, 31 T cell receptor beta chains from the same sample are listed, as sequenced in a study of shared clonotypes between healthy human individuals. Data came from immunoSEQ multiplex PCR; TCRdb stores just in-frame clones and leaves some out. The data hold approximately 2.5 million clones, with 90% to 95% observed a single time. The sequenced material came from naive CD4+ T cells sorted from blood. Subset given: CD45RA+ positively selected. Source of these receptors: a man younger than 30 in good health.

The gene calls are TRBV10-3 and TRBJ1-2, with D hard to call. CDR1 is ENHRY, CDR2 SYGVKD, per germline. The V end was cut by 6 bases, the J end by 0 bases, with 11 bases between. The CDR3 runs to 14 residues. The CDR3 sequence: CAISAGEANYGYTF. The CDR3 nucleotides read TGTGCCATCAGCGCGGGAGAGGCTAACTATGGCTACACCTTC.

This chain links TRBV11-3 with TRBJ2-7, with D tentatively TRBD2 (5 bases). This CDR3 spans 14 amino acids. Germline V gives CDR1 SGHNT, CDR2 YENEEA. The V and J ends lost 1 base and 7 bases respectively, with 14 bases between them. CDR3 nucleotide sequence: TGTGCCAGCAGCTTAGGCCAGACTTCGGGGGAGCAGTACTTC. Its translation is CASSLGQTSGEQYF. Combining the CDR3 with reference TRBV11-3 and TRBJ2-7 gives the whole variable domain EAGVVQSPRYKIIEKKQPVAFWCNPISGHNTLYWYLQNLGQGPELLIRYENEEAVDDSQLPKDRFSAERLKGVDSTLKIQPAELGDSAVYLCASSLGQTSGEQYFGPGTRLTVT.

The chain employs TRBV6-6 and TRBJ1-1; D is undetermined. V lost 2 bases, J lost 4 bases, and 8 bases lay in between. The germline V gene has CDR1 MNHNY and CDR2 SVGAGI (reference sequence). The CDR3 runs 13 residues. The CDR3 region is CASSYLQSTEAFF. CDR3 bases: TGTGCCAGCAGTTACCTCCAGTCCACTGAAGCTTTCTTT.

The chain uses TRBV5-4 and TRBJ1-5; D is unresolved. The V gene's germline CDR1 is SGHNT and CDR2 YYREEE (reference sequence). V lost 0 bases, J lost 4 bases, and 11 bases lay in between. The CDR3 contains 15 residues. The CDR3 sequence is CASSLDSAPNQPQHF. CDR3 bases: TGTGCCAGCAGCTTGGATTCGGCCCCAAATCAGCCCCAGCATTTT.

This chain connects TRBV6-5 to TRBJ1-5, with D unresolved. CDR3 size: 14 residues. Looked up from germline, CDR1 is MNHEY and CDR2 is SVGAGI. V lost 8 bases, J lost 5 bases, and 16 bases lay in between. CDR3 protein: CASSKGKPYQPQHF. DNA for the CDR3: TGTGCCAGCTCAAAGGGCAAACCCTATCAGCCCCAGCATTTT.

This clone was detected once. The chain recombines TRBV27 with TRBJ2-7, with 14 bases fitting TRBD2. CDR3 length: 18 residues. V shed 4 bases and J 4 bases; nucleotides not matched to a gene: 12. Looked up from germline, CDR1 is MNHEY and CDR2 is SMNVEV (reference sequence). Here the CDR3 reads CASSSTSGRALRIYEQYF. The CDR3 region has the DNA TGTGCCAGCAGTTCGACTAGCGGGAGGGCCTTAAGGATTTACGAGCAGTACTTC.

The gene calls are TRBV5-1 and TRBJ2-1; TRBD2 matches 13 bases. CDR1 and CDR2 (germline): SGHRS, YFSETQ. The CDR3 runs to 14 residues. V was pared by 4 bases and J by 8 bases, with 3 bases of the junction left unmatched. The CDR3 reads CASSPGLAGDEQFF. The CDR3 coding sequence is TGCGCCAGCAGCCCCGGACTAGCGGGGGATGAGCAGTTCTTC.

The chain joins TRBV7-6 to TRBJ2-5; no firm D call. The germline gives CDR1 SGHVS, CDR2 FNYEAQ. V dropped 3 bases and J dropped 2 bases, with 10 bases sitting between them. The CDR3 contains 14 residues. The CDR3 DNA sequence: TGTGCCAGCAGCTTCCGGGCAGAACAAGAGACCCAGTACTTC. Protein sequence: CASSFRAEQETQYF.

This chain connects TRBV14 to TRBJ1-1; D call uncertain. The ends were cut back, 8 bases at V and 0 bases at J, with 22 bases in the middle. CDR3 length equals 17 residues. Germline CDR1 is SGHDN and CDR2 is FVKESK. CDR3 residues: CASHGSLSLGVNTEAFF. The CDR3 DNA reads TGTGCCAGCCATGGCTCTTTATCGCTTGGCGTGAACACTGAAGCTTTCTTT. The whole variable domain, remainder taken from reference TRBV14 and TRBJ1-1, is EAGVTQFPSHSVIEKGQTVTLRCDPISGHDNLYWYRRVMGKEIKFLLHFVKESKQDESGMPNNRFLAERTGGTYSTLKVQPAELEDSGVYFCASHGSLSLGVNTEAFFGQGTRLTVV.

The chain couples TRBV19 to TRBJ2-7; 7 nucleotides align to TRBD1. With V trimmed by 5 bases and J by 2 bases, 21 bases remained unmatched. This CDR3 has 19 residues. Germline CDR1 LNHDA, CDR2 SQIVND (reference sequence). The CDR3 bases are TGTGCCAGTAGTTCCAACGCTTTGGCGAGACAGGGTGTCGCCTACGAGCAGTACTTC. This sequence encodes CASSSNALARQGVAYEQYF.

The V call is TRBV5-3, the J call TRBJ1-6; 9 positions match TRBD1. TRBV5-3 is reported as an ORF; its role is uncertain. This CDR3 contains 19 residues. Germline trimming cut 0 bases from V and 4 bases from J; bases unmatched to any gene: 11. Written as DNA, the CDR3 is TGTGCCAGAAGCTTGGGGGGACAGGGAAGGATATTGTATAATTCACCCCTCCACTTT. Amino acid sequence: CARSLGGQGRILYNSPLHF.

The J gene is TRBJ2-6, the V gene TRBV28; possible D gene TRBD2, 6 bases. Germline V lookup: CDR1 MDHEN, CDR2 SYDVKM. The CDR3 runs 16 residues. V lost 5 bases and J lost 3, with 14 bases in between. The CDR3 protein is CASSTGGRGGANVLTF. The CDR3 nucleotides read TGTGCCAGCAGTACCGGGGGACGGGGTGGGGCCAACGTCCTGACTTTC.

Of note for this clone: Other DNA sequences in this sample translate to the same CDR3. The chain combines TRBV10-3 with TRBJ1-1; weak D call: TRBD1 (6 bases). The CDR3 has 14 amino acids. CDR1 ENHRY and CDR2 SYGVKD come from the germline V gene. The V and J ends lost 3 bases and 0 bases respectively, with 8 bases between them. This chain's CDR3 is CAISEDRLNTEAFF. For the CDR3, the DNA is TGTGCCATCAGTGAAGACAGGTTGAACACTGAAGCTTTCTTT.

As DNA, the CDR3 is TGTGCCAGCAGTGACCGGGTGGCCGGAGTCGACCTGACTTTC. Amino acid sequence: CASSDRVAGVDLTF. The chain is built from TRBV25-1 and TRBJ2-6; D is undetermined. The CDR3 is 14 residues long. Germline V lookup: CDR1 MGHDK, CDR2 SYGVNS. V was clipped by 3 bases and J by 15 bases, with 18 bases between them.

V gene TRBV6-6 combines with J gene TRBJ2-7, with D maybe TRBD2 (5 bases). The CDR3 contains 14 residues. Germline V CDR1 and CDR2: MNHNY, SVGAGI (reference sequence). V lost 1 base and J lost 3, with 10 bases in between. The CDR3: CASSYLNAGYEQYF. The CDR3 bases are TGTGCCAGCAGTTACTTGAATGCGGGCTACGAGCAGTACTTC.

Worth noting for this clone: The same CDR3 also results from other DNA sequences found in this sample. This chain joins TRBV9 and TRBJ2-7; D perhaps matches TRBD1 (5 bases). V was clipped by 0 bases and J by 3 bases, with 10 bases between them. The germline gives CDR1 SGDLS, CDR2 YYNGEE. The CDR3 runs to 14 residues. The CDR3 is CASSVDQGSYEQYF. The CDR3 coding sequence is TGTGCCAGCAGCGTAGATCAGGGTAGCTACGAGCAGTACTTC.

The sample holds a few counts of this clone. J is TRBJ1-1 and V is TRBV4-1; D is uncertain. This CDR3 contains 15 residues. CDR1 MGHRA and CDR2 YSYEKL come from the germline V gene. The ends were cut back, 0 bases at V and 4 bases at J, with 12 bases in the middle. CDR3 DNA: TGCGCCAGCAGCCAAGAAGGAACAGCAGTCACTGAAGCTTTCTTT. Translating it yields CASSQEGTAVTEAFF.

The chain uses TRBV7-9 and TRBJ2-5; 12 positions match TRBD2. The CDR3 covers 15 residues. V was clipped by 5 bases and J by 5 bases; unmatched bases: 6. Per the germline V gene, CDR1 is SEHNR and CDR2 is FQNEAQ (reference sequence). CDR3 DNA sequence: TGTGCCAGCAGCATTGGACTAGCGGGACGGGAGACCCAGTACTTC. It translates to CASSIGLAGRETQYF.

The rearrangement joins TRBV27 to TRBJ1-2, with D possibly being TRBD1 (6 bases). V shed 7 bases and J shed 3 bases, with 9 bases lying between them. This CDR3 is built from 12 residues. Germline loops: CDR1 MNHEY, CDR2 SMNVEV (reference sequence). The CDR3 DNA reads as TGTGCCAGCAAGGGGGGGGACTATGGCTACACCTTC. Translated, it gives CASKGGDYGYTF.

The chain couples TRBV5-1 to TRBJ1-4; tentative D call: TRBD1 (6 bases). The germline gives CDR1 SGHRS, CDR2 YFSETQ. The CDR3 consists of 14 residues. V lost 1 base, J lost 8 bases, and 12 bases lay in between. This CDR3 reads CASSLWGRLEKLFF. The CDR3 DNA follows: TGCGCCAGCAGCTTGTGGGGGCGCCTGGAAAAACTGTTTTTT. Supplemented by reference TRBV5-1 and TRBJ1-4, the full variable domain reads KAGVTQTPRYLIKTRGQQVTLSCSPISGHRSVSWYQQTPGQGLQFLFEYFSETQRNKGNFPGRFSGRQFSNSRSEMNVSTLELGDSALYLCASSLWGRLEKLFFGSGTQLSVL.

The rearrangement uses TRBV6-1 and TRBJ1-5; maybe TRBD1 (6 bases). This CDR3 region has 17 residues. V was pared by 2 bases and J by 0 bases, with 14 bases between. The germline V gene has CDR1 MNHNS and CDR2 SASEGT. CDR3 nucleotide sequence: TGTGCCAGCAGTGAAAGACAGGTCTATTATAGCAATCAGCCCCAGCATTTT. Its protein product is CASSERQVYYSNQPQHF.

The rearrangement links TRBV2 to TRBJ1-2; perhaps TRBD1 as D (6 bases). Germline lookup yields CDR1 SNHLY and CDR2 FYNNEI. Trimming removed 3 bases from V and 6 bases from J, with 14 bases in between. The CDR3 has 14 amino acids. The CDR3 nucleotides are TGTGCCAGCAGTGAGGGGGGCAGGACAAATGGCTACACCTTC. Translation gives CASSEGGRTNGYTF.

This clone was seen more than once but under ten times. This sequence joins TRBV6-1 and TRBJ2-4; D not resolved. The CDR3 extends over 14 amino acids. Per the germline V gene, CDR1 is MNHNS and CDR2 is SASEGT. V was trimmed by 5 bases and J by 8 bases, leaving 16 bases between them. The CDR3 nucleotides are TGTGCCAGCAGTCCCCAAGCTGGCCACGACATTCAGTACTTC. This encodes CASSPQAGHDIQYF.

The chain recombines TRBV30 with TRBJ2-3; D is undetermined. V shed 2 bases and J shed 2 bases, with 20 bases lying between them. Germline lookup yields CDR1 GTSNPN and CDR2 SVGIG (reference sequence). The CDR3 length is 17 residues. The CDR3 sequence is CAWSSPLATLLTDTQYF. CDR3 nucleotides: TGTGCCTGGAGTTCCCCTCTCGCTACCCTTCTCACAGATACGCAGTATTTT.

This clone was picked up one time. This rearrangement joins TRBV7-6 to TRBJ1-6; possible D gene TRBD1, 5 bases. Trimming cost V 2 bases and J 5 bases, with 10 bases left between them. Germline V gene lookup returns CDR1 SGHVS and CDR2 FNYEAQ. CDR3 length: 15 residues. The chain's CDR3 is CASSLMTGDNSPLHF. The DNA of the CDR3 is TGTGCCAGCAGCTTAATGACGGGGGATAATTCACCCCTCCACTTT. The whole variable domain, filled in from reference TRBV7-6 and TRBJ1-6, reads GAGVSQSPRYKVTKRGQDVALRCDPISGHVSLYWYRQALGQGPEFLTYFNYEAQQDKSGLPNDRFSAERPEGSISTLTIQRTEQRDSAMYRCASSLMTGDNSPLHFGNGTRLTVT.

As DNA, the CDR3 is TGTGCCAGCATGGCTTGGGCCCAAGAGACCCAGTACTTC. Translation: CASMAWAQETQYF. The chain uses TRBV25-1 and TRBJ2-5; no clear D gene. Germline V lookup: CDR1 MGHDK, CDR2 SYGVNS. V shed 7 bases and J shed 1 base, with 10 bases lying between them. The CDR3 runs to 13 residues.

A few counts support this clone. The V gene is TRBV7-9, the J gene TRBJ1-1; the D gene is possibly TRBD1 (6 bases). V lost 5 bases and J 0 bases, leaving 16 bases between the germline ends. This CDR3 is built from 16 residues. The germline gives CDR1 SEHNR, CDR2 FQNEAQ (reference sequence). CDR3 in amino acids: CASSPKTGGMNTEAFF. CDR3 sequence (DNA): TGTGCCAGCAGCCCAAAGACAGGAGGAATGAACACTGAAGCTTTCTTT.

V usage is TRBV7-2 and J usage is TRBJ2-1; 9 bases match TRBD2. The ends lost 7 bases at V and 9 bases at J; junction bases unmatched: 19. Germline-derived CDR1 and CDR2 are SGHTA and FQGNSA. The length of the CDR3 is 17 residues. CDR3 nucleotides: TGTGCCAGCACCTGGAGATTAGCGGGAGCTGGGGTTGGTGAGCAGTTCTTC. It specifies CASTWRLAGAGVGEQFF.

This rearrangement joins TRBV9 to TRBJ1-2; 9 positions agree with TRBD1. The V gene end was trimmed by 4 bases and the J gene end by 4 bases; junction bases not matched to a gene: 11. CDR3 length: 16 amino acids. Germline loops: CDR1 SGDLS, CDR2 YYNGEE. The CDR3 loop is CASSPTGTGLGYGYTF. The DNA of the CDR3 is TGTGCCAGCAGCCCGACGGGGACAGGGCTAGGCTATGGCTACACCTTC.

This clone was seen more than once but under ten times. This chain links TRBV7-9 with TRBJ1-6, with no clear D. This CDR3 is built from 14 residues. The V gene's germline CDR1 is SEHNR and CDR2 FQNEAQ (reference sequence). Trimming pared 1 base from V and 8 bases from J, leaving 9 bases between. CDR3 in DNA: TGTGCCAGCAGCTTAGATAGGGTGGATTCACCCCTCCACTTT. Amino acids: CASSLDRVDSPLHF. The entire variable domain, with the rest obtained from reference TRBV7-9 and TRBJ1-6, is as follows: DTGVSQNPRHKITKRGQNVTFRCDPISEHNRLYWYRQTLGQGPEFLTYFQNEAQLEKSRLLSDRFSAERPKGSFSTLEIQRTEQGDSAMYLCASSLDRVDSPLHFGNGTRLTVT.

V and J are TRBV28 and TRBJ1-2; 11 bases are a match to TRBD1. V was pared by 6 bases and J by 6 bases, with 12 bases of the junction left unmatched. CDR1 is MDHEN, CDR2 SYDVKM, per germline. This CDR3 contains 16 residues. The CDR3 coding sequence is TGTGCCAGCAGCCTCACCCCCGGGACAGGGGGAAATGGCTACACCTTC. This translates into CASSLTPGTGGNGYTF.